Below, 24 T cell receptor beta chains from the same sample are listed, as sequenced in a study of T cell responses to AZD1222 COVID-19 vaccine. Clones were read by immunoSEQ multiplex PCR, and TCRdb kept only the in-frame ones, dropping some. Of roughly 200,000 clones listed, roughly 88% are singletons. This sample comprised peripheral blood, obtained on day 0 of AZD1222 vaccination. These receptors came from an adult in good health.

The rearrangement uses TRBV19 and TRBJ1-5; D remains ambiguous. Trimming left V 2 bases short and J 7 bases short, with 9 bases between. This CDR3 is built from 13 residues. The germline CDR1 and CDR2 sequences are LNHDA and SQIVND (reference sequence). CDR3 protein: CASSINPGQPQHF. In DNA form, the CDR3 reads TGTGCCAGTAGTATAAACCCCGGGCAGCCCCAGCATTTT.

The chain recombines TRBV27 with TRBJ1-4, with D perhaps matching TRBD1 (6 bases). This CDR3 has 19 residues. The V gene's germline CDR1 is MNHEY and CDR2 SMNVEV (reference sequence). Trimming took 5 bases from V and 8 from J, leaving 30 bases between them. The chain's CDR3 is CASSRAGDSRGVQGEKLFF. CDR3 DNA: TGTGCCAGCAGTCGCGCGGGAGACTCTCGAGGGGTCCAGGGGGAAAAACTGTTTTTT.

This clone was seen a single time. The V call is TRBV27, the J call TRBJ1-6; 7 nucleotides align to TRBD1. The CDR3 sequence is 14 residues long. The germline gives CDR1 MNHEY, CDR2 SMNVEV (reference sequence). The J segment lost 8 bases and the V segment lost 3 bases, leaving 4 bases of the junction unmatched. Here the CDR3 reads CASSFRDRHSPLHF. The CDR3 DNA reads TGTGCCAGCAGTTTCCGGGACAGACATTCACCCCTCCACTTT.

This clone was seen a few times. The V gene is TRBV19, the J gene TRBJ1-1; TRBD1 is a possible D gene (5 bases). From germline, CDR1 is LNHDA and CDR2 SQIVND (reference sequence). Trimming shortened V by 4 bases and J by 5 bases, and 8 bases separated the two germline ends. This CDR3 is 12 amino acids long. CDR3 residues: CASSRTLTEAFF. DNA for the CDR3: TGTGCCAGTAGTAGGACACTGACTGAAGCTTTCTTT.

The V call is TRBV28, the J call TRBJ2-2, with 7 bases matching TRBD1. The CDR3 consists of 14 residues. Germline V gene sequence: CDR1 MDHEN, CDR2 SYDVKM. The trim removed 6 bases at V and 8 bases at J, leaving 9 bases unmatched. In nucleotides, the CDR3 is TGTGCCAGCAGACGCGACAGGGTAGAAGGGGAGCTGTTTTTT. This translates into CASRRDRVEGELFF.

The chain employs TRBV12-5 and TRBJ1-1; D ambiguous. V was clipped by 4 bases and J by 6 bases, with 12 bases between them. CDR1 and CDR2 (germline): LGHNT, FRNRAP. This CDR3 is built from 13 residues. The CDR3, as DNA: TGTGCTAGTGGTTCCCCGGACGGACCTGAAGCTTTCTTT. Amino acid sequence: CASGSPDGPEAFF.

V is TRBV30 and J is TRBJ1-2; a possible D gene is TRBD1 (5 bases). This CDR3 is 14 amino acids long. Trimming took off 3 bases at V and 0 bases at J, with 11 bases between the two ends. The germline V gene has CDR1 GTSNPN and CDR2 SVGIG (reference sequence). CDR3 protein: CAWSPGAANYGYTF. CDR3 nucleotide sequence: TGTGCCTGGAGCCCCGGGGCGGCTAACTATGGCTACACCTTC. Based on the CDR3 plus reference TRBV30 and TRBJ1-2, the full variable domain is SQTIHQWPATLVQPVGSPLSLECTVEGTSNPNLYWYRQAAGRGLQLLFYSVGIGQISSEVPQNLSASRPQDRQFILSSKKLLLSDSGFYLCAWSPGAANYGYTFGSGTRLTVV.

This clone was observed a single time. The V call is TRBV6-2 or TRBV6-3, the J call TRBJ1-1; D perhaps matches TRBD1 (5 bases). Germline V gene lookup returns CDR1 MNHEY and CDR2 SVGEGT. The CDR3 spans 15 residues. V lost 5 bases and J lost 4, with 17 bases in between. The CDR3 DNA is TGTGCCAGCAGTCGCCCAGGGTGGGGGGGCACTGAAGCTTTCTTT. Residues: CASSRPGWGGTEAFF.

V usage is TRBV27 and J usage is TRBJ1-2; D remains unclear. The germline V gene has CDR1 MNHEY and CDR2 SMNVEV (reference sequence). The V end was cut by 0 bases, the J end by 4 bases, with 12 bases between. The CDR3 length is 15 residues. CDR3 sequence (DNA): TGTGCCAGCAGTTTATCGGTGGGAATCGGCTATGGCTACACCTTC. As protein: CASSLSVGIGYGYTF.

The chain uses TRBV18 and TRBJ1-2; D remains unclear. Germline CDR1 KGHSH, CDR2 LQKENI. Trimming cost V 1 base and J 2 bases, with 11 bases left between them. CDR3 length: 15 amino acids. This CDR3 reads CASSPRAESNYGYTF. CDR3 in DNA: TGTGCCAGCTCACCACGGGCAGAGAGCAACTATGGCTACACCTTC.

The CDR3, as DNA: TGTGCCAGCAGTTTATCGTCAAGCAGGCAGCCCCAGCATTTT. This translates into CASSLSSSRQPQHF. The chain couples TRBV27 to TRBJ1-5; D unclear. V lost 0 bases to trimming and J lost 7 bases, with 10 bases between them. The CDR3 has 14 residues. Per germline, CDR1 MNHEY and CDR2 SMNVEV (reference sequence).

The rearrangement links TRBV6-1 to TRBJ2-5; TRBD2 agrees at 7 bases. Germline V gives CDR1 MNHNS, CDR2 SASEGT. V trimming: 0 bases; J trimming: 5 bases; junction bases outside the gene matches: 15. The CDR3 totals 18 residues. Here the CDR3 reads CASSEALNRDYRPETQYF. The CDR3 DNA follows: TGTGCCAGCAGTGAAGCACTAAACCGGGACTACCGCCCCGAGACCCAGTACTTC.

The chain links TRBV6-5 to TRBJ1-1; D gene unclear. CDR1 is MNHEY, CDR2 SVGAGI, per germline. Trimming took 7 bases from V and 1 from J, leaving 10 bases between them. This CDR3 has 13 amino acids. The DNA of the CDR3 is TGTGCCAGCAACATTCAGGAGAACACTGAAGCTTTCTTT. It specifies CASNIQENTEAFF.

The chain recombines TRBV4-1 with TRBJ2-7, with a weak D call TRBD2 (5 bases). The CDR3 runs 11 residues. V was trimmed by 2 bases and J by 6 bases, leaving 5 bases between them. Germline lookup yields CDR1 MGHRA and CDR2 YSYEKL. The CDR3 spells CASSQRGEQYF. The CDR3 bases are TGCGCCAGCAGCCAACGGGGCGAGCAGTACTTC.

In the case of this clone: An end of the junction differs from the germline gene, which may be a read error. The genes are TRBV19 and TRBJ1-1; D not resolved. The germline gives CDR1 LNHDA, CDR2 SQIVND (reference sequence). The CDR3 has 14 amino acids. CDR3 nucleotide sequence: TGTGTCAGTAGGAAAGGTGAAATGAACACTGAAGCTTTCTTT. The encoded protein is CVSRKGEMNTEAFF.

This clone was picked up one time. V and J are TRBV4-1 and TRBJ1-3; D not resolved. Trimming shortened V by 4 bases and J by 1 base, and 8 bases separated the two germline ends. CDR1 is MGHRA and CDR2 is YSYEKL in the germline V gene. The CDR3 has 14 residues. The CDR3 nucleotides read TGCGCCAGCAGCCCAGGACCGTCTGGAAACACCATATATTTT. Protein product: CASSPGPSGNTIYF.

The J gene is TRBJ2-3, the V gene TRBV11-2; 10 nucleotides align to TRBD2. Germline assignment: CDR1 SGHAT and CDR2 FQNNGV. Trimming removed 3 bases from V and 7 bases from J; junction bases left unmatched: 4. This CDR3 has 14 amino acids. CDR3 sequence (DNA): TGTGCCAGCAGCTTTGATAGCGGGGGGTATACGCAGTATTTT. Amino acids: CASSFDSGGYTQYF.

The chain uses TRBV9 and TRBJ2-1, with unresolved D. Germline CDR1 SGDLS, CDR2 YYNGEE. V was trimmed by 8 bases and J by 8 bases, leaving 5 bases between them. This CDR3 comprises 9 residues. In DNA, the CDR3 is TGTGCCAGACGTCATGAGCAGTTCTTC. This translates into CARRHEQFF.

This clone was detected only once. The gene calls are TRBV6-5 and TRBJ2-7; a possible D gene is TRBD1 (6 bases). The CDR3 has 12 residues. V was pared by 5 bases and J by 7 bases, with 12 bases between. CDR1 and CDR2 from the germline V gene are MNHEY and SVGAGI. The CDR3 DNA reads as TGTGCCAGCAGTAAGACAGGAGGAGAGCAGTACTTC. This translates into CASSKTGGEQYF.

This chain connects TRBV2 to TRBJ2-5; no clear D gene. The germline V and J ends were trimmed by 9 bases and 2 bases, with 16 bases remaining between them. The CDR3 sequence is 14 residues long. CDR1 is SNHLY, CDR2 FYNNEI, per germline. Here the CDR3 reads CASPGGRLQETQYF. CDR3 nucleotides: TGTGCCAGTCCTGGCGGAAGGTTGCAAGAGACCCAGTACTTC.

V is TRBV4-3 and J is TRBJ1-2; D is unresolved. Germline values: CDR1 LGHNA, CDR2 YSLEER. The CDR3 is 18 residues long. V was trimmed by 0 bases and J by 8 bases, leaving 25 bases between them. CDR3 protein: CASSQDITQLSLREGYTF. CDR3 nucleotides: TGCGCCAGCAGCCAAGATATTACCCAACTCTCCCTCCGGGAAGGCTACACCTTC.

This clone was found once. The chain links TRBV15 to TRBJ2-1; tentative D call: TRBD1 (5 bases). Germline CDR1 and CDR2: LNHNV and YYDKDF (reference sequence). The CDR3 runs to 15 residues. Trimming pared 0 bases from V and 3 bases from J, leaving 9 bases between. CDR3 in DNA: TGTGCCACCAGCAGAGAGCAGGGATACTACAATGAGCAGTTCTTC. Encoded protein: CATSREQGYYNEQFF.

In its sample, this clone was seen a few times. The chain couples TRBV10-3 to TRBJ1-1; D possibly corresponds to TRBD1 (5 bases). Looked up from germline, CDR1 is ENHRY and CDR2 is SYGVKD. With 2 bases removed from V and 0 bases from J, the gap between germline ends came to 10 bases. This CDR3 has 15 residues. The CDR3 protein is CAISEVGGVNTEAFF. The CDR3 DNA reads TGTGCCATCAGTGAGGTGGGGGGGGTGAACACTGAAGCTTTCTTT.

Here the CDR3 reads CASRPDSQYTEAFF. In nucleotides, the CDR3 is TGTGCCAGCAGGCCGGACTCCCAGTACACTGAAGCTTTCTTT. The chain is built from TRBV2 and TRBJ1-1; D is unclear. CDR3 length equals 14 residues. With 6 bases removed from V and 3 bases from J, the gap between germline ends came to 14 bases. Germline CDR1 SNHLY, CDR2 FYNNEI.